Below, 4 T cell receptor beta chains from the same sample are listed, as sequenced in a study of blood T cell repertoires in COVID-19. Clones were sequenced by immunoSEQ multiplex PCR, and TCRdb holds only the in-frame ones, with some missing. This sample has 350,000 to 400,000 clones, with approximately 88% found just once. The sample taken for sequencing was PBMCs or T cells enriched from blood (not recorded which). Receptors originate from a woman aged 25-40 years with acute COVID-19.

V gene TRBV24-1 combines with J gene TRBJ1-2; TRBD1 might be the D (5 bases). Germline V lookup: CDR1 KGHDR, CDR2 SFDVKD. The CDR3 runs 15 residues. V was clipped by 1 base and J by 4 bases, with 12 bases between them. CDR3 protein: CATSDLSGPSYGYTF. CDR3 DNA sequence: TGTGCCACCAGTGATTTATCAGGGCCTTCCTATGGCTACACCTTC.

This clone was recorded once. The chain recombines TRBV24-1 with TRBJ1-1; no clear D. Trimming left V 5 bases short and J 4 bases short, with 10 bases between. The CDR3 spans 13 residues. Germline CDR1 KGHDR, CDR2 SFDVKD. The CDR3 protein is CATSGAGSTEAFF. The DNA of the CDR3 is TGTGCCACCAGTGGAGCGGGGAGCACTGAAGCTTTCTTT.

The chain links TRBV15 to TRBJ2-1; 8 bases fit TRBD1. Unmatched junction bases numbered 7, after V lost 1 base and J lost 8 bases. The CDR3 runs 15 residues. The V gene's germline CDR1 is LNHNV and CDR2 YYDKDF (reference sequence). The DNA of the CDR3 is TGTGCCACCAGCAGAGGACAGGGGAGGATTGATGAGCAGTTCTTC. Amino acid sequence: CATSRGQGRIDEQFF.

The gene calls are TRBV29-1 and TRBJ1-3, with D possibly TRBD1 on 5 matching bases. The V gene lost 4 bases and the J gene lost 0 bases, with 13 bases spanning the gap. CDR1 is SQVTM and CDR2 is ANQGSEA in the germline V gene. The CDR3 covers 15 residues. The CDR3 nucleotides are TGCAGCGTTGTAAGGGAGGGGCTCTCTGGAAACACCATATATTTT. This sequence encodes CSVVREGLSGNTIYF.